This is a list of T cell receptor beta chains from one sample in a study of OX40 agonist ivuxolimab in advanced cancers. Sequencing was performed with immunoSEQ multiplex PCR; in TCRdb, only in-frame clones are kept and a portion is missing. This table holds more than 50,000 clones, about nine tenths found once. This specimen consisted of CD4+ or CD8+ T cells sorted from blood, obtained in a trial of the OX40 agonist ivuxolimab. Receptors were obtained from an adult with an advanced solid tumor such as melanoma, head and neck, liver or kidney cancer. Each CDR3 is given with its conserved first and last residue.

v_gene	CDR3aa
TRBV28	CASSLSGVEQYF
TRBV11-2	CASSLEPGHPLFF
TRBV10-3	CAISESMGFRDYEQYF
TRBV28	CASSSPVEGANVLTF
TRBV5-4	CASSLQGVDNSPLHF
TRBV6-5	CASRLGPLNTEAFF
TRBV19	CASSIQTGTSGNTIYF
TRBV18	CASSPKRGPQETQYF
TRBV7-9	CASSPAGDLSNQPQHF
TRBV28	CASSFWDGTYEQYF
TRBV5-1	CASSPDPGTGREPQHF
TRBV7-8	CASSLTTASVMQYF
TRBV6-5	CAGSYLGQNYGYTF
TRBV7-8	CASSFGTGGNQPQHF
TRBV5-6	CASSLEVVEQFF
TRBV28	CASSLWGQGREDTQYF
TRBV29-1	CSAAQGIYGYTF
TRBV28	CASSYTAGLGETQYF
TRBV5-4	CASSLLDGGAYEQYF
TRBV5-1	CASSFESGVSDTGELFF
TRBV6-5	CASSPSGSITGELFF
TRBV19	CASSMRDTGNTIYF
TRBV27	CASSRQVTSGNTIYF
TRBV19	CASSPGSLNQPQHF
TRBV7-3	CASSSDGTGNRNEQFF
TRBV5-6	CASSLGGTYGYTF
TRBV18	CASSENYGYTF
TRBV29-1	CSVESPSGGTNFGEYYAPDTQYF
TRBV20-1	CSASTGYEQYF
TRBV15	CATSRGAGNYEQYF
TRBV7-8	CASSWLQADTIYF
TRBV29-1	CSVEDGDSRAGELFF
TRBV18	CASSQNRGLETQYF
TRBV11-2	CASSPVTGKDQPQHF
TRBV19	CASSLGPRSGANVLTF
TRBV18	CASSPGTGGHGYTF
TRBV14	CASSPQTGVADTQYF
TRBV10-3	CAISLQGNLETQYF
TRBV4-2	CASSQGGGQPQHF
TRBV7-7	CASSLSLNSGNTIYF